This paragraph reports one T cell receptor (beta chain). The antigen remains undetermined. Sequence at one end of the junction differs from germline and may be a read error. In the original analysis: ImmunoSEQ only sent back junction sequences with no quality scores, so filtering was done differently. Some clones are missing from TCRdb's copy, which holds only in-frame ones; the method was immunoSEQ multiplex PCR. Clonal size and the V and J genes are those of that table, whereas D and trimming came from the DNA. The data show 2 million to 2.5 million clones, with more than 90% seen just once and approximately 0.13% held by the top ten. The record originates from a study of shared clonotypes between healthy human individuals. About the study: The composition of the donors was a couple of women and a few men aged 18 to 49. Whole-study findings and limits: Shared clonotypes: about 5% naive CD4, roughly 4% naive CD8, about 2.5% memory CD4, approximately 0.37% memory CD8.

Sequences were obtained from naive CD4+ T cells sorted from blood. Regarding subset: CD45RA+ positively selected. The clonotype originates from a man aged 18 to 30 in good health.

The CDR3 spells CASSAPRGDRLQF. CDR3 DNA: TGTGCCAGCAGCGCGCCGCGGGGTGACAGACTGCAATTT. The V and J genes are TRBV5-5 and TRBJ2-3, with D perhaps TRBD2 (6 bases). The CDR3 has 13 residues. Germline assignment: CDR1 SGHKS and CDR2 YYEKEE (reference sequence).